This TCR beta chain was captured in a study of shared clonotypes between healthy human individuals (TCRdb year 2020). Regarding the research as a whole: The cohort comprised a couple of women and a few men aged 18 to 49 years. Each donor's leukapheresis produced roughly between roughly 0.94 and 9.5 billion PBMCs. The study deeply sequenced blood TCR repertoires of five healthy adults to estimate repertoire size and the extent of clonotype sharing between individuals. Libraries were prepared and TCR repertoires were sequenced by different laboratories using diverse techniques, in order to increase sequencing depth and limit assay-specific biases. For each donor, three plates each were used for CD4 naive and CD4 memory, two plates were used for CD8 naive, and one plate was used for CD8 memory.

To note about this clone: What this receptor recognizes is not known. No base quality information exists; no much larger clone differs at one position. Other nucleotide sequences from this sample produce the same CDR3.

Healthy HIV-negative adults with no recently reported acute infections or vaccinations were included as donors. Every donor was a Caucasian adult living in Nashville, Tennessee, USA. CD4+ T cells were enriched by magnetic negative selection; naive cells were then positively selected on CD45RA, and the negative fraction formed the memory subset. Blood was collected by leukapheresis, and PBMCs were isolated by Ficoll-Histopaque density gradient centrifugation and then cryopreserved in liquid nitrogen vapor phase. Purity and quantity of every magnetically sorted T cell population were checked by analytical flow cytometry. From each sorted fraction, genomic DNA was isolated and quantified by UV absorbance on a Nanodrop 2000c. The germline V gene (reference sequence) yields MNHEY for CDR1 and SMNVEV for CDR2. Taken from cysteine to phenylalanine, the CDR3 has 12 residues. CDR3 DNA only is kept here, 36 bases in frame from base 1. Trimming removed 2 bases from V and 5 bases from J, leaving 6 bases between the germline ends.

Using the deep immunoSEQ assay, multiplex PCR amplified TCR CDR3 regions from genomic DNA. Extracted genomic DNA from each cell subset was spread evenly across all wells of several immunoSEQ 96-well plates, with each plate serving as a replicate. For sorted subsets, each replicate PCR was loaded with 200 to 250 ng genomic DNA, equivalent to 30,000 to 35,000 T cell genomes. The purified libraries were quantified using a Qubit 3.0 fluorometer, sized with a Bioanalyzer 2100, and then quantified again using the KAPA Library Quantification kit. Every immunoSEQ 96-well plate was sequenced on a dedicated single-read 150-cycle Illumina NextSeq 550 flow cell. Processing in the source paper ran as follows. The immunoSEQ output contained only junctional sequences without quality scores, so filtering could not match that applied to full-length reads. Sequences were annotated with PyIR, a Python wrapper for IgBLAST v1.9, and V/J genes and CDR3 were assigned using IMGT germline references. Reads were filtered out if the reads had weak V/J assignments (E-value above 1e-6), no CDR3, stop codons, out-of-frame junctions, or ambiguous translated residues. A V3J clonotype was defined by an identical inferred V gene, J gene, and CDR3 amino acid sequence. Percentage overlap between repertoires was computed as shared unique clonotypes divided by the size of the smaller repertoire. Repertoire richness was assessed with RTK rarefaction, the Chao1 estimator, and Recon v2.1 estimates of unobserved clonotypes. For all TCRbeta clonotypes obtained by the gDNA method from a handful of donors, generation probabilities were computed with OLGA. Entries here come from immuneACCESS through TCRdb and include only in-frame sequences with V and J called. Some clones fail to appear in such tables; in the studies checked, an unresolved V gene covers under half of the shortfall, and the cause of the remainder is unknown. V, J and clone size were drawn from that table, and D and trimming were deduced from the DNA. Recorded for this sample are approximately 1,500,000 clones; over 95% of them occurred a single time. 0.95% to 1.5% of the sample is held by the ten biggest clonotypes.

The research as a whole found: Sampling was restricted to blood, and TCR repertoires in tissue are likely to differ from TCR repertoires in blood. Because the study included a small number of donors, the genetic and exposure-history diversity represented was limited. About 5% of naive CD4, 3.5% of naive CD8, about 2.1% of memory CD4, and 0.4% of memory CD8 clonotypes were shared across a few donors. Incomplete sequencing was indicated by rarefaction of sorted-subset datasets, despite the large sequencing depth. Compared with non-shared clonotypes, the clonotypes found in all four sorted-subset donors had higher generation probabilities. Estimated clonotype richness was generally larger for naive than for memory subsets. Pairwise subsampling indicated that sequencing depth was expected to affect the degree of clonotype sharing among donors.

Sequenced: naive CD4+ T cells sorted from blood. Sample cell subset or site, as interpreted from the label and publication: CD45RA+ positively selected. Recombination connected TRBV27 to TRBJ1-2; a weak D assignment points to TRBD1 (5 bases agree). The TCR sequence derives from a man between 25 and 39 years old in good health. The CDR3 sequence is CASSLRGYGYTF. In nucleotides, the sequence is TGTGCCAGCAGTTTAAGGGGTTATGGCTACACCTTC.